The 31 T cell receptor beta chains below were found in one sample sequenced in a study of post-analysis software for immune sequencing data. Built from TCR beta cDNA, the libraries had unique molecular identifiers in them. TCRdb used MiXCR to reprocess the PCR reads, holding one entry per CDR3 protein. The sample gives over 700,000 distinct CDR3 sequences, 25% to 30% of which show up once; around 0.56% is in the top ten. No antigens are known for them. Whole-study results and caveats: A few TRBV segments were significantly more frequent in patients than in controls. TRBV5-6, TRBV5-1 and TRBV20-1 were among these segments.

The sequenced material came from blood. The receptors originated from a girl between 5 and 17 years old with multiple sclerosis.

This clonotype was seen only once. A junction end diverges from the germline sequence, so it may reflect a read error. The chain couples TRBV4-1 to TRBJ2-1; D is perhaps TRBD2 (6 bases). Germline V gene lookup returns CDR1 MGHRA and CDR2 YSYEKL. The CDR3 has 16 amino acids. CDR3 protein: CTSSQVGLSSYNEQFF. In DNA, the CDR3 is TGCACCAGCAGCCAAGTGGGACTGAGCTCCTACAATGAGCAGTTCTTC.

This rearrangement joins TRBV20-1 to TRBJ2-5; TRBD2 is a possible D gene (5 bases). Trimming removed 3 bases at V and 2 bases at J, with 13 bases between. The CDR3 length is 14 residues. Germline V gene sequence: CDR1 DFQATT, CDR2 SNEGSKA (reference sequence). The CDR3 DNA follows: TGCAGTGCTAGTCCGGGAAGGTTACAAGAGACCCAGTACTTC. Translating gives CSASPGRLQETQYF.

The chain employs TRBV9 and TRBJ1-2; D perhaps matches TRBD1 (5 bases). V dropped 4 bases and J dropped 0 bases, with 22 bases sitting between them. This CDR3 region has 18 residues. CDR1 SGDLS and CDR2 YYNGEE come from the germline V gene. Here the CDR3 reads CASSPGWGEQSTNYGYTF. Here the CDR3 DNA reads TGTGCCAGCAGCCCAGGTTGGGGGGAGCAATCCACTAACTATGGCTACACCTTC.

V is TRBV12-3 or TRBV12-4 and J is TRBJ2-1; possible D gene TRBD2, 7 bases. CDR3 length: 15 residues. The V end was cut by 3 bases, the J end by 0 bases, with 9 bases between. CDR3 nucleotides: TGTGCCAGCAGTTTTGGGGGGGCCTCCTACAATGAGCAGTTCTTC. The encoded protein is CASSFGGASYNEQFF.

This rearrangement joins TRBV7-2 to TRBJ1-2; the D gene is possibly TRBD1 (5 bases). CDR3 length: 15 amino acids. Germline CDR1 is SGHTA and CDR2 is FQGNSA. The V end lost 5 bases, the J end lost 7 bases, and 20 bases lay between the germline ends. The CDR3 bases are TGTGCCAGCAGCCCCCGCCCGAGGCAGGGTGGTGGCTACACCTTC. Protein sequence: CASSPRPRQGGGYTF.

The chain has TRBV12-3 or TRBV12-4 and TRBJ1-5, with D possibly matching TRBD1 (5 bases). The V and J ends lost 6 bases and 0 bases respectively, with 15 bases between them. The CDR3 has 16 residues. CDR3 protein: CASSFVTANSNQPQHF. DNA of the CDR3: TGTGCCAGCAGCTTCGTGACAGCGAATAGCAATCAGCCCCAGCATTTT.

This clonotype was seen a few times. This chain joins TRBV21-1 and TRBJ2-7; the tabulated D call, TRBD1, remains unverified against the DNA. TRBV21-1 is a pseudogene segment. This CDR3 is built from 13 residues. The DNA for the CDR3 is TGTGCCAGCACCTCGGACAGGGAACACGAGCAGTACTTC. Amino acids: CASTSDREHEQYF.

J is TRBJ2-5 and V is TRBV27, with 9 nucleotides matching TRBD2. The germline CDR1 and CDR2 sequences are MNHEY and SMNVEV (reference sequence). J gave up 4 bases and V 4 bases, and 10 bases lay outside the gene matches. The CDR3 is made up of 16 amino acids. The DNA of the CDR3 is TGTGCCAGCAGTTCTCATAGCGGGAGTTTTCGAGAGACCCAGTACTTC. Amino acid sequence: CASSSHSGSFRETQYF.

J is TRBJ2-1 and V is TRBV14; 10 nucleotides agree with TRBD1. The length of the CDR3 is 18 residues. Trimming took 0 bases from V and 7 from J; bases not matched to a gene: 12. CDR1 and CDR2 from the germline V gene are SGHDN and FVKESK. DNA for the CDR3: TGTGCCAGCAGCCAAGATGGATGGAGACAGGGGGCCCTGAATGAGCAGTTCTTC. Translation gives CASSQDGWRQGALNEQFF.

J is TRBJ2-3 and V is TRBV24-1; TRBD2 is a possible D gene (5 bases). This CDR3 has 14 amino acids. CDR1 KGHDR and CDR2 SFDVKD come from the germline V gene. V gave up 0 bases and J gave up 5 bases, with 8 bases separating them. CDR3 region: CATSDLGEGDTQYF. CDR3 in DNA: TGTGCCACCAGTGATTTGGGCGAGGGAGATACGCAGTATTTT.

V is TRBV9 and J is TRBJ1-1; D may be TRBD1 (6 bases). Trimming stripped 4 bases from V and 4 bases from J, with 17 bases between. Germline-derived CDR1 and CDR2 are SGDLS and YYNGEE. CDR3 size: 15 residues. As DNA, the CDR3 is TGTGCCAGCAGCTCCGGCGGGGGCAAGGGCACTGAAGCTTTCTTT. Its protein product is CASSSGGGKGTEAFF. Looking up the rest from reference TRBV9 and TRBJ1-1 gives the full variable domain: DSGVTQTPKHLITATGQRVTLRCSPRSGDLSVYWYQQSLDQGLQFLIQYYNGEERAKGNILERFSAQQFPDLHSELNLSSLELGDSALYFCASSSGGGKGTEAFFGQGTRLTVV.

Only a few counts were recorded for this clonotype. This CDR3 is CSAKQAKNIQYF. The CDR3 DNA sequence: TGCAGTGCTAAGCAGGCCAAAAACATTCAGTACTTC. The chain is built from TRBV20-1 and TRBJ2-4, with D unclear. From germline, CDR1 is DFQATT and CDR2 SNEGSKA (reference sequence). The CDR3 is made up of 12 amino acids. Trimming took 4 bases from V and 1 from J, leaving 5 bases between them.

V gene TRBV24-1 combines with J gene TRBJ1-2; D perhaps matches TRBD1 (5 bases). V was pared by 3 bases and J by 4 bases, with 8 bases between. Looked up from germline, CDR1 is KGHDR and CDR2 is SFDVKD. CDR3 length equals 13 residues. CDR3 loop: CATSDRGLYGYTF. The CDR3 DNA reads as TGTGCCACCAGTGATCGGGGCCTCTATGGCTACACCTTC.

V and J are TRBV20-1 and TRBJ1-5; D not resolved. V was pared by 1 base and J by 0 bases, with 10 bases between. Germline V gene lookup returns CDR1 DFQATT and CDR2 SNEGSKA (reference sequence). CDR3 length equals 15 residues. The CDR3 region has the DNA TGCAGTGCTAGAGGGGCCGCTTATAGCAATCAGCCCCAGCATTTT. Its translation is CSARGAAYSNQPQHF.

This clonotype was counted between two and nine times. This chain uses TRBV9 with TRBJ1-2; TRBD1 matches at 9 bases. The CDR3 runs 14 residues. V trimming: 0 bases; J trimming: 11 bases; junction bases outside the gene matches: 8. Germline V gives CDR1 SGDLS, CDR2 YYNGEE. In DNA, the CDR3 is TGTGCCAGCAGCGTAGAAACAGGGGGCGTTGGATACACCTTC. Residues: CASSVETGGVGYTF.

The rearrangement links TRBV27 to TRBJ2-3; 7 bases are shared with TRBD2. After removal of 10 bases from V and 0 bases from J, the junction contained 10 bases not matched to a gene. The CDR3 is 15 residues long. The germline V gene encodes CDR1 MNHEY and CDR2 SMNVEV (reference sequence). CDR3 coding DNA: TGTGCCACCACACGGTGGGGGGGGAGCACAGATACGCAGTATTTT. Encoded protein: CATTRWGGSTDTQYF.

This chain's CDR3 is CASSSQNTYNEQFF. CDR3 nucleotides: TGTGCCAGCAGCTCACAGAACACTTACAATGAGCAGTTCTTC. The chain links TRBV7-9 to TRBJ2-1; D call uncertain. Trimming took 4 bases from V and 4 from J, leaving 11 bases between them. The CDR3 consists of 14 residues. Germline CDR1 SEHNR, CDR2 FQNEAQ (reference sequence).

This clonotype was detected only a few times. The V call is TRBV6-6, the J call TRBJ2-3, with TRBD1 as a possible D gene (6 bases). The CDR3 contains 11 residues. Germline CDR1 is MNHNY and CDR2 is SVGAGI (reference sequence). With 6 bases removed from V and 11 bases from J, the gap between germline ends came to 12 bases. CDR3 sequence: CASRGTPQQYF. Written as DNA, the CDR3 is TGTGCCAGCAGGGGGACACCGCAGCAGTATTTT.

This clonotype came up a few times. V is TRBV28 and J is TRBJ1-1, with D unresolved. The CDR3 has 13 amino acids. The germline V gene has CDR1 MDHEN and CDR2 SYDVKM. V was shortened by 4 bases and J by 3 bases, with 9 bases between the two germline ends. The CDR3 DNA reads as TGTGCCAGCAGTTCTGGGTGGGACACTGAAGCTTTCTTT. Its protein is CASSSGWDTEAFF.

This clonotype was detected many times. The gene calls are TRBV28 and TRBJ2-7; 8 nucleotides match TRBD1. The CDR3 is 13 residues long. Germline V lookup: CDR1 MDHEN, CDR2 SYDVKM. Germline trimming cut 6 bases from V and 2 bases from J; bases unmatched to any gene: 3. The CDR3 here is CASRRQGTYEQYF. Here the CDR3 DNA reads TGTGCCAGCAGACGACAGGGGACCTACGAGCAGTACTTC.

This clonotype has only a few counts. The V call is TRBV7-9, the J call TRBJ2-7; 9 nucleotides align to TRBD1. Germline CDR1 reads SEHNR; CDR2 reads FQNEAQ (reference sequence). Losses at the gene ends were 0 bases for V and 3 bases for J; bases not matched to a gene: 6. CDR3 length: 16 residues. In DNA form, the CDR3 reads TGTGCCAGCAGCTTAGCCGGGACAGGGATAGACTACGAGCAGTACTTC. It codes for CASSLAGTGIDYEQYF.

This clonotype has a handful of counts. Written as DNA, the CDR3 is TGCAGTGCTCCCCCCGGGGCTGTGTACGAGCAGTACTTC. This encodes CSAPPGAVYEQYF. The rearrangement uses TRBV20-1 and TRBJ2-7; D could derive from TRBD1 or TRBD2 (5 bases each). The CDR3 consists of 13 residues. CDR1 is DFQATT, CDR2 SNEGSKA, per germline (reference sequence). Between the trimmed V and J ends, which lost 5 bases and 4 bases, there was a span of 15 bases.

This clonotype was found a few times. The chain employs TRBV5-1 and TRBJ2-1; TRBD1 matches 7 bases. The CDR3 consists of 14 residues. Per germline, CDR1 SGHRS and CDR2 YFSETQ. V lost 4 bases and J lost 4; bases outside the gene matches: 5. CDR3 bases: TGCGCCAGCAGCACAGGGACAGATTACAATGAGCAGTTCTTC. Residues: CASSTGTDYNEQFF.

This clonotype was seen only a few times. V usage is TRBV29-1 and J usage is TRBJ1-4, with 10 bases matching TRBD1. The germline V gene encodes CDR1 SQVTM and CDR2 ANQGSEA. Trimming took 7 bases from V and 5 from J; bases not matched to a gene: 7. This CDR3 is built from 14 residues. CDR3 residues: CSATPGQGNEKLFF. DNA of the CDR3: TGCAGCGCAACTCCGGGACAGGGGAATGAAAAACTGTTTTTT. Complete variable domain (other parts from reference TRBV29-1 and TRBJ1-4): SAVISQKPSRDICQRGTSLTIQCQVDSQVTMMFWYRQQPGQSLTLIATANQGSEATYESGFVIDKFPISRPNLTFSTLTVSNMSPEDSSIYLCSATPGQGNEKLFFGSGTQLSVL.

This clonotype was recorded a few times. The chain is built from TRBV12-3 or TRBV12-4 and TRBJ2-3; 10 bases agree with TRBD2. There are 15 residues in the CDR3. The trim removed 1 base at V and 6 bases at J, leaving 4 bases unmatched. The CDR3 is CASSLEKTSGDTQYF. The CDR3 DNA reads TGTGCCAGCAGTTTAGAGAAGACTAGCGGGGATACGCAGTATTTT.

In nucleotides, the CDR3 is TGTGCCGGCACCACGCTTTCCCGGGAGAGGGACGAGCAGTTCTTC. It specifies CAGTTLSRERDEQFF. The genes are TRBV12-3 or TRBV12-4 and TRBJ2-1, with D maybe TRBD2 (6 bases). The CDR3 sequence is 15 residues long. V was pared by 11 bases and J by 10 bases, with 27 bases between.

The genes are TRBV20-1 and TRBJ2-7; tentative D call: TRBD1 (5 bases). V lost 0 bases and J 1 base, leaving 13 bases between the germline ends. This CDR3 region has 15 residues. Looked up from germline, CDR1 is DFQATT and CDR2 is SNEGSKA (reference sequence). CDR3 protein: CSARDLNRISYEQYF. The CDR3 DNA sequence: TGCAGTGCTAGAGATCTGAACAGGATTTCCTACGAGCAGTACTTC.

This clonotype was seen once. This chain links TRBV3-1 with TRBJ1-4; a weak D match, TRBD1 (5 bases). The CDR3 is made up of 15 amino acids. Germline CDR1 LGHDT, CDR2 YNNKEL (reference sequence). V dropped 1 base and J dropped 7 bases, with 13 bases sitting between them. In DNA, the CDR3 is TGTGCCAGCAGCCAAGGGACACCGGGGGGTGAAAAACTGTTTTTT. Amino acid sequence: CASSQGTPGGEKLFF.

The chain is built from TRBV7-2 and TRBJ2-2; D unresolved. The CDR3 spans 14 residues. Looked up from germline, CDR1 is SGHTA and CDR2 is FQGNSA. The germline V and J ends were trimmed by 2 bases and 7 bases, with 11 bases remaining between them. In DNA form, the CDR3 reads TGTGCCAGCAGCTTATTCTGGTCGGGCGGGGAGCTGTTTTTT. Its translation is CASSLFWSGGELFF.

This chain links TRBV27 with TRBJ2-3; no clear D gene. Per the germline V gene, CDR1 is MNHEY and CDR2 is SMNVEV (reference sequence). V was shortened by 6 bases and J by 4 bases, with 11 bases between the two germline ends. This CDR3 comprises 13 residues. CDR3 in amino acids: CASSRWAADTQYF. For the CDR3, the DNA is TGTGCCAGCAGCCGCTGGGCAGCAGATACGCAGTATTTT.

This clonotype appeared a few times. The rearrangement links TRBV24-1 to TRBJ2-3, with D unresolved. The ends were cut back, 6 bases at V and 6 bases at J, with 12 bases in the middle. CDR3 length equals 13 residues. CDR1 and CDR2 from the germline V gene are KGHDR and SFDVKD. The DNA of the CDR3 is TGTGCCACCAGTCAACTGTATCTGGATACGCAGTATTTT. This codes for CATSQLYLDTQYF.